This is a list of T cell receptor beta chains from one sample in a study of shared clonotypes between healthy human individuals. Data came from immunoSEQ multiplex PCR; TCRdb stores just in-frame clones and leaves some out. Among roughly 1,000,000 clones, 75% to 85% were seen once, and the ten largest hold 0.52%. Input material: memory CD4+ T cells from PBMCs. Every receptor here comes from a man aged 18 to 29 in good health. Some clones in this sample may be carry-over from other donors' samples. Each CDR3 is given with its conserved first and last residue. D genes are given only for firm matches. A row's size may be missing; if present it is once, few, many or a size class.

TRBJ2-1 | TRBV2 | few | TRBD1 | CASSEQGARYNEQFF | TGTGCCAGCAGTGAACAGGGGGCGCGTTACAATGAGCAGTTCTTC
TRBJ2-7 | TRBV6-5 | . | . | CASGQESYEQYF | TGTGCCAGCGGCCAGGAGTCCTACGAGCAGTACTTC
TRBJ2-7 | TRBV7-9 | . | TRBD2 | CASSPGGGRSYEQYF | TGTGCCAGCAGCCCCGGGGGCGGGAGGAGCTACGAGCAGTACTTC
TRBJ1-4 | TRBV7-8 | . | . | CASSYPAGPNEKLFF | TGTGCCAGCAGCTACCCGGCGGGTCCTAATGAAAAACTGTTTTTT
TRBJ2-3 | TRBV30 | . | . | CAWRETGGTDTQYF | TGTGCCTGGAGGGAAACCGGGGGCACAGATACGCAGTATTTT
TRBJ1-3 | TRBV6-6 | . | . | CASREPVPSSGNTIYF | TGTGCCAGCAGGGAACCGGTACCAAGCTCTGGAAACACCATATATTTT
TRBJ2-3 | TRBV27 | . | . | CASSPWVEDTQYF | TGTGCCAGCAGCCCGTGGGTAGAAGATACGCAGTATTTT
TRBJ2-3 | TRBV7-8 | . | TRBD2 | CASSLVAGGSDTQYF | TGTGCCAGCAGCTTAGTTGCGGGAGGATCGGATACGCAGTATTTT
TRBJ1-2 | TRBV9 | . | . | CASSVGLGTNYGYTF | TGTGCCAGCAGCGTAGGTCTCGGCACTAACTATGGCTACACCTTC
TRBJ2-5 | TRBV5-1 | . | . | CASRGAGQETQYF | TGCGCCAGCAGGGGCGCGGGCCAAGAGACCCAGTACTTC
TRBJ1-3 | TRBV6-5 | . | TRBD1 | CASSRTGLSGNTIYF | TGTGCCAGCAGTAGGACAGGGCTCTCTGGAAACACCATATATTTT
TRBJ2-2 | TRBV5-1 | . | . | CASSFGVLPTGELFF | TGCGCCAGCAGCTTCGGCGTTTTACCCACCGGGGAGCTGTTTTTT
TRBJ2-1 | TRBV28 | . | . | CASSLVMRGEQFF | TGTGCCAGCAGTTTGGTAATGAGGGGAGAGCAGTTCTTC
TRBJ2-7 | TRBV6-5 | . | . | CASSYSRGPEQYF | TGTGCCAGCAGTTACTCAAGGGGACCCGAGCAGTACTTC
TRBJ2-5 | TRBV28 | . | TRBD1 | CASSTGQGQGETQYF | TGTGCCAGCAGTACGGGACAGGGGCAGGGAGAGACCCAGTACTTC
TRBJ2-7 | TRBV12-1 | . | . | CASSFELAEDYEQYF | TGTGCCAGCAGCTTTGAACTAGCGGAGGACTACGAGCAGTACTTC
TRBJ2-3 | TRBV5-4 | . | . | CASSLVQGGTDTQYF | TGTGCCAGCAGCTTGGTACAGGGTGGCACAGATACGCAGTATTTT
TRBJ2-6 | TRBV28 | . | . | CASSPGWFLSGANVLTF | TGTGCCAGCAGTCCGGGGTGGTTCCTCTCTGGGGCCAACGTCCTGACTTTC
TRBJ1-3 | TRBV7-8 | . | . | CASSPSGGALSGNTIYF | TGTGCCAGCAGCCCCAGCGGGGGGGCCTTATCTGGAAACACCATATATTTT
TRBJ2-1 | TRBV14 | few | TRBD2 | CASSLGGRLNDEQFF | TGTGCCAGCAGCCTCGGCGGGAGGCTGAATGATGAGCAGTTCTTC
TRBJ1-4 | TRBV5-1 | . | TRBD1 | CASSLDGQGSTNEKLFF | TGCGCCAGCAGCTTGGACGGACAGGGATCAACTAATGAAAAACTGTTTTTT
TRBJ2-7 | TRBV18 | . | . | CASSPPSGTYEQYF | TGTGCCAGCTCACCACCGTCAGGAACCTACGAGCAGTACTTC
TRBJ1-3 | TRBV5-1 | . | . | CATSPRGDGNTIYF | TGCGCCACTAGTCCCCGGGGAGATGGAAACACCATATATTTT
TRBJ2-3 | TRBV5-1 | . | TRBD2 | CASSFLPPVAGGSTDTQYF | TGCGCCAGCAGCTTTCTGCCACCTGTAGCGGGAGGGTCCACAGATACGCAGTATTTT
TRBJ2-2 | TRBV28 | once | . | CASSLSPPGIAEGRGELFF | TGTGCCAGCAGTTTATCCCCCCCTGGGATAGCGGAGGGTCGCGGGGAGCTGTTTTTT
TRBJ1-4 | TRBV4-2 | few | TRBD1 | CASSPGGQGDEKLFF | TGTGCCAGCAGCCCGGGGGGGCAGGGGGATGAAAAACTGTTTTTT
TRBJ1-6 | TRBV4-3 | . | TRBD1 | CASSQDPGTGGANSPLHF | TGCGCCAGCAGCCAAGATCCCGGGACAGGGGGTGCTAATTCACCCCTCCACTTT
TRBJ2-1 | TRBV5-1 | few | . | CASSLFRGRETYNEQFF | TGCGCCAGCAGCTTGTTCCGTGGTCGGGAGACCTACAATGAGCAGTTCTTC
TRBJ2-3 | TRBV2 | once | . | CASNQGISDTQYF | TGTGCCAGCAACCAGGGCATCTCAGATACGCAGTATTTT
TRBJ2-5 | TRBV19 | . | . | CASSGYTRRQETQYF | TGTGCCAGCTCAGGCTATACCCGGCGCCAAGAGACCCAGTACTTC
TRBJ2-3 | TRBV20-1 | many | . | CSAALADTQYF | TGCAGCGCCGCCCTTGCAGATACGCAGTATTTT
TRBJ2-7 | TRBV30 | once | . | CAWSVGRSSRGSYEQYF | TGTGCCTGGAGTGTTGGGCGTTCCTCCCGCGGGTCCTACGAGCAGTACTTC
TRBJ1-2 | TRBV28 | few | . | CASRLRERVGYTF | TGTGCCAGCAGACTCAGGGAGAGGGTTGGCTACACCTTC
TRBJ2-5 | TRBV18 | many | . | CASSLDRETQYF | TGTGCCAGCTCACTAGACCGGGAGACCCAGTACTTC
TRBJ1-4 | TRBV18 | . | . | CASSPLRGRQGEKLFF | TGTGCCAGCTCACCACTGAGAGGGAGACAAGGTGAAAAACTGTTTTTT
TRBJ2-3 | TRBV27 | . | TRBD2 | CASSPQLAGYTDTQYF | TGTGCCAGCAGTCCCCAACTAGCGGGATACACAGATACGCAGTATTTT
TRBJ1-1 | TRBV11-1 | . | . | CASSFPRGRDVRSNTEAFF | TGTGCCAGCAGCTTTCCCCGCGGGCGGGACGTCAGGAGTAACACTGAAGCTTTCTTT
TRBJ2-1 | TRBV2 | . | . | CASSEEGNNEQFF | TGTGCCAGCAGTGAGGAGGGCAACAATGAGCAGTTCTTC
TRBJ1-5 | TRBV11-2 | few | . | CASSLVGGSNQPQHF | TGTGCCAGCAGCTTAGTCGGCGGATCCAATCAGCCCCAGCATTTT
TRBJ2-1 | TRBV25-1 | few | . | CASTTPRDFHEQFF | TGTGCCAGCACCACACCCCGGGACTTCCATGAGCAGTTCTTC
TRBJ2-7 | TRBV6-1 | once | TRBD1 | CASRPPKQGAREQYF | TGTGCCAGCAGGCCCCCCAAGCAGGGGGCGAGGGAGCAGTACTTC
TRBJ2-1 | TRBV4-1 | . | TRBD1 | CASNRGQGAYNEQFF | TGCGCCAGCAACCGCGGACAGGGGGCCTACAATGAGCAGTTCTTC
TRBJ1-1 | TRBV7-9 | . | . | CASAPSGEFNEAFF | TGTGCCAGCGCCCCCTCCGGGGAGTTTAATGAAGCTTTCTTT
TRBJ2-3 | TRBV27 | . | . | CASRLIAASTDTQYF | TGTGCCAGCAGGCTAATAGCGGCTAGCACAGATACGCAGTATTTT
TRBJ1-1 | TRBV9 | few | . | CASSVAPVVDLRTEAFF | TGTGCCAGCAGCGTAGCCCCGGTTGTGGATTTGCGGACTGAAGCTTTCTTT
TRBJ2-7 | TRBV6-1 | . | . | CASSEFTLPLGEQYF | TGTGCCAGCAGTGAATTCACACTGCCCCTCGGCGAGCAGTACTTC
TRBJ1-4 | TRBV9 | . | . | CASSTHPGEKLFF | TGTGCCAGCAGCACACATCCGGGTGAAAAACTGTTTTTT
TRBJ2-7 | TRBV7-2 | . | . | CASSLDRGGGGYEQYF | TGTGCCAGCAGCTTAGACCGTGGAGGGGGGGGCTACGAGCAGTACTTC
TRBJ1-3 | TRBV10-3 | few | TRBD1 | CAMGTGTIYF | TGTGCCATGGGGACAGGGACCATATATTTT
TRBJ1-2 | TRBV27 | few | . | CASRDLAWARDGYTF | TGTGCCAGCAGAGACCTAGCCTGGGCGAGGGATGGCTACACCTTC
TRBJ2-2 | TRBV6-5 | few | . | CASSYRSGELFF | TGTGCCAGCAGTTATCGGTCCGGGGAGCTGTTTTTT
TRBJ2-5 | TRBV5-4 | few | TRBD1 | CAGDSQETQYF | TGTGCCGGGGACAGCCAAGAGACCCAGTACTTC
TRBJ1-1 | TRBV28 | . | . | CASSSPGQNTEAFF | TGTGCCAGCAGCTCCCCGGGACAAAACACTGAAGCTTTCTTT
TRBJ1-5 | TRBV28 | many | . | CASSSWAQRDQPQHF | TGTGCCAGCAGTTCCTGGGCCCAAAGGGATCAGCCCCAGCATTTT
TRBJ1-2 | TRBV30 | . | . | CAWSEDSGGYTF | TGTGCCTGGAGTGAGGACAGCGGAGGCTACACCTTC
TRBJ2-6 | TRBV15 | . | . | CATSRDRDWANVLTF | TGTGCCACCAGCAGAGACAGGGACTGGGCCAACGTCCTGACTTTC
TRBJ1-2 | TRBV4-3 | . | TRBD1 | CASSQKLQGPVGYTF | TGCGCCAGCAGCCAAAAGTTACAGGGGCCCGTAGGCTACACCTTC
TRBJ1-2 | TRBV6-5 | . | . | CASSEDSHGYTF | TGTGCCAGCAGTGAGGACAGTCACGGCTACACCTTC